Each of the 23 T cell receptor beta chains below was sequenced from the same sample in a study of T cell responses to AZD1222 COVID-19 vaccine. Clones were read by immunoSEQ multiplex PCR, and TCRdb kept only the in-frame ones, dropping some. The sample has about 140,000 clones, roughly 91% seen once. This material consisted of peripheral blood, taken 28 days after the second AZD1222 dose. Receptors were obtained from an adult who received the AZD1222 COVID-19 vaccine.

The gene calls are TRBV4-1 and TRBJ2-3, with D uncertain. The CDR3 has 13 residues. The V end lost 1 base, the J end lost 4 bases, and 6 bases lay between the germline ends. In germline, CDR1 is MGHRA, CDR2 YSYEKL. This chain's CDR3 is CASSQGPADTQYF. In DNA, the CDR3 is TGCGCCAGCAGCCAAGGTCCGGCAGATACGCAGTATTTT.

This clone appeared a few times. This chain connects TRBV12-3 or TRBV12-4 to TRBJ2-1, with D maybe TRBD2 (7 bases). V was clipped by 7 bases and J by 15 bases, with 19 bases between them. CDR3 length: 12 amino acids. The CDR3 DNA follows: TGTGCCAGCACTTGGGGGGAGGGGGAGAGGTTCTTC. Its translation is CASTWGEGERFF.

This chain links TRBV27 with TRBJ1-1; D may be TRBD1 (6 bases). The germline V gene encodes CDR1 MNHEY and CDR2 SMNVEV (reference sequence). The CDR3 runs to 15 residues. Trimming took 5 bases from V and 0 from J, leaving 13 bases between them. CDR3 region: CASSPTQGLNTEAFF. The CDR3 DNA reads as TGTGCCAGCAGTCCAACACAGGGTCTGAACACTGAAGCTTTCTTT.

The chain carries TRBV19 and TRBJ2-2; 8 bases line up with TRBD2. CDR1 is LNHDA and CDR2 is SQIVND in the germline V gene (reference sequence). CDR3 length equals 15 residues. J was trimmed by 1 base and V by 5 bases; bases with no gene match: 3. The CDR3 sequence: CASSVSGGNTGELFF. The CDR3 DNA reads as TGTGCCAGTAGTGTCAGCGGGGGGAACACCGGGGAGCTGTTTTTT.

This chain connects TRBV6-5 to TRBJ1-2; D is ambiguous. Deletions cut 4 bases from V and 2 bases from J, with 11 bases between. Germline V lookup: CDR1 MNHEY, CDR2 SVGAGI. This CDR3 is 14 amino acids long. CDR3 sequence reads: CASSSSMENYGYTF. CDR3 nucleotide sequence: TGTGCCAGCAGTTCTAGCATGGAAAACTATGGCTACACCTTC.

The V call is TRBV7-3, the J call TRBJ2-1; a possible D gene is TRBD2 (5 bases). This CDR3 has 13 residues. Germline loops: CDR1 SGHTA, CDR2 FQGTGA. Trimming shortened V by 5 bases and J by 9 bases, and 14 bases separated the two germline ends. In nucleotides, the CDR3 is TGTGCCAGCAGCCCGACCCCGGGAATTGAGCAGTTCTTC. It translates to CASSPTPGIEQFF.

The chain uses TRBV5-6 and TRBJ2-1; D call uncertain. The germline V and J ends were trimmed by 3 bases and 13 bases, with 14 bases remaining between them. CDR3 size: 12 residues. Germline V gene lookup returns CDR1 SGHDT and CDR2 YYEEEE. CDR3 DNA sequence: TGTGCCAGCAGCTCCATTGGCGCCCGCCAGTTCTTC. Protein product: CASSSIGARQFF.

This clone was seen only once. The rearrangement joins TRBV30 to TRBJ1-5; D gene unclear. Trimming shortened V by 2 bases and J by 7 bases, and 21 bases separated the two germline ends. Germline V CDR1 and CDR2: GTSNPN, SVGIG (reference sequence). This CDR3 is 16 amino acids long. This CDR3 is CAWSPRRGSPGQPQHF. The CDR3 nucleotides are TGTGCCTGGAGTCCCCGACGGGGATCGCCAGGCCAGCCCCAGCATTTT.

Written as DNA, the CDR3 is TGTGCCAGCAGCGCCCGGACAGGGAAGGATTCACCCCTCCACTTT. Its protein is CASSARTGKDSPLHF. The chain couples TRBV5-4 to TRBJ1-6, with 8 bases matching TRBD1. The CDR3 has 15 residues. Germline lookup yields CDR1 SGHNT and CDR2 YYREEE (reference sequence). The trim removed 4 bases at V and 8 bases at J, leaving 8 bases unmatched.

The chain couples TRBV2 to TRBJ1-1, with D hard to call. CDR3 size: 14 residues. The ends were cut back, 1 base at V and 3 bases at J, with 9 bases in the middle. CDR1 is SNHLY and CDR2 is FYNNEI in the germline V gene. The CDR3 reads CASSEDPRYTEAFF. CDR3 sequence (DNA): TGTGCCAGCAGTGAAGACCCACGGTACACTGAAGCTTTCTTT.

The CDR3 bases are TGCGCCAGCTGTCCAGTACAGGGTCCCACTGAAGCTTTCTTT. Encoded protein: CASCPVQGPTEAFF. The chain links TRBV10-2 to TRBJ1-1; D possibly corresponds to TRBD1 (6 bases). Looked up from germline, CDR1 is WSHSY and CDR2 is SAAADI. The V end lost 8 bases, the J end lost 4 bases, and 17 bases lay between the germline ends. The length of the CDR3 is 14 residues.

V gene TRBV4-2 combines with J gene TRBJ2-3, with 9 bases lining up with TRBD2. This CDR3 is built from 17 residues. Per the germline V gene, CDR1 is LGHNA and CDR2 is YNFKEQ. The ends lost 1 base at V and 2 bases at J; junction bases unmatched: 7. The CDR3 region has the DNA TGTGCCAGCAGCCAAGCCCCGGGACTAGCCCCCACAGATACGCAGTATTTT. Translation: CASSQAPGLAPTDTQYF.

V gene TRBV27 combines with J gene TRBJ2-7; D is uncertain. The germline V gene has CDR1 MNHEY and CDR2 SMNVEV (reference sequence). The CDR3 covers 13 residues. Trimming left V 5 bases short and J 0 bases short, with 8 bases between. CDR3: CASSARNSYEQYF. Here the CDR3 DNA reads TGTGCCAGCAGTGCCCGAAACTCCTACGAGCAGTACTTC.

The rearrangement links TRBV28 to TRBJ2-3, with TRBD1 identical over 9 bases. The V gene end was trimmed by 5 bases and the J gene end by 5 bases; junction bases not matched to a gene: 8. The CDR3 sequence is 15 residues long. Germline CDR1 MDHEN, CDR2 SYDVKM. As DNA, the CDR3 is TGTGCCAGCAGTCCCGGGACAGGGTTACAAGATACGCAGTATTTT. Residues: CASSPGTGLQDTQYF.

V usage is TRBV12-3 or TRBV12-4 and J usage is TRBJ2-7, with no clear D. Trimming cost V 5 bases and J 3 bases, with 5 bases left between them. This CDR3 contains 11 residues. The CDR3 spells CASSRIYEQYF. Written as DNA, the CDR3 is TGTGCCAGCAGTAGGATCTACGAGCAGTACTTC.

This rearrangement joins TRBV5-1 to TRBJ2-1, with D possibly being TRBD2 (5 bases). Germline loops: CDR1 SGHRS, CDR2 YFSETQ. Trimming shortened V by 4 bases and J by 7 bases, and 21 bases separated the two germline ends. The CDR3 contains 16 residues. This CDR3 is CASSPGGGPSENEQFF. CDR3 bases: TGCGCCAGCAGCCCCGGAGGTGGACCGAGTGAGAATGAGCAGTTCTTC.

This clone occurred once. The chain uses TRBV6-5 and TRBJ1-3; D unclear. Per the germline V gene, CDR1 is MNHEY and CDR2 is SVGAGI. The CDR3 covers 15 residues. The V and J ends lost 2 bases and 7 bases respectively, with 15 bases between them. Here the CDR3 reads CASSYDQVVGNTIYF. CDR3 in DNA: TGTGCCAGCAGTTACGACCAGGTCGTCGGCAACACCATATATTTT.

V usage is TRBV7-2 and J usage is TRBJ2-1; D call uncertain. With 5 bases removed from V and 10 bases from J, the gap between germline ends came to 18 bases. Germline V gene sequence: CDR1 SGHTA, CDR2 FQGNSA. The CDR3 is 14 residues long. CDR3 DNA sequence: TGTGCCAGCAGCCAGAAAGAAATAGCTGGGGAGCAGTTCTTC. Its protein is CASSQKEIAGEQFF. The whole variable domain, remainder taken from reference TRBV7-2 and TRBJ2-1, is GAGVSQSPSNKVTEKGKDVELRCDPISGHTALYWYRQSLGQGLEFLIYFQGNSAPDKSGLPSDRFSAERTGGSVSTLTIQRTQQEDSAVYLCASSQKEIAGEQFFGPGTRLTVL.

The J gene is TRBJ2-1, the V gene TRBV7-3; perhaps TRBD2 as D (6 bases). CDR3 length equals 15 residues. Germline CDR1 reads SGHTA; CDR2 reads FQGTGA. Trimming took 7 bases from V and 0 from J, leaving 13 bases between them. CDR3 sequence: CASTLGGSSYNEQFF. The CDR3 region has the DNA TGTGCCAGCACCTTGGGGGGAAGCTCCTACAATGAGCAGTTCTTC. Supplemented by reference TRBV7-3 and TRBJ2-1, the full variable domain reads GAGVSQTPSNKVTEKGKYVELRCDPISGHTALYWYRQSLGQGPEFLIYFQGTGAADDSGLPNDRFFAVRPEGSVSTLKIQRTERGDSAVYLCASTLGGSSYNEQFFGPGTRLTVL.

The rearrangement joins TRBV7-2 to TRBJ2-3; D gene unclear. The CDR3 length is 15 residues. In germline, CDR1 is SGHTA, CDR2 FQGNSA. V gave up 1 base and J gave up 1 base, with 9 bases separating them. CDR3 in amino acids: CASSLGTRGTDTQYF. The CDR3 bases are TGTGCCAGCAGCTTAGGGACGAGAGGCACAGATACGCAGTATTTT.

The chain employs TRBV28 and TRBJ2-4; D remains unclear. Germline values: CDR1 MDHEN, CDR2 SYDVKM. V lost 5 bases, J lost 0 bases, and 14 bases lay in between. The CDR3 is made up of 16 amino acids. The CDR3 region is CASSPRGYVAKNIQYF. The CDR3 coding sequence is TGTGCCAGCAGTCCAAGAGGCTATGTAGCCAAAAACATTCAGTACTTC.

The chain is built from TRBV7-2 and TRBJ1-2; maybe TRBD1 (6 bases). This CDR3 spans 17 amino acids. From germline, CDR1 is SGHTA and CDR2 FQGNSA. Trimming left V 5 bases short and J 4 bases short, with 23 bases between. The CDR3 coding sequence is TGTGCCAGCAGCCGTACAATCGGCGGGGGCCGAGTCTATGGCTACACCTTC. This encodes CASSRTIGGGRVYGYTF.

This chain links TRBV28 with TRBJ2-1; 10 bases are shared with TRBD2. Germline V gives CDR1 MDHEN, CDR2 SYDVKM. The CDR3 spans 16 residues. With V trimmed by 3 bases and J by 5 bases, 7 bases remained unmatched. The DNA for the CDR3 is TGTGCCAGCAGTTTTAGGCTAGCGGGAGTTAACAATGAGCAGTTCTTC. It yields the protein CASSFRLAGVNNEQFF.